Below, 5 T cell receptor beta chains from the same sample are listed, as sequenced in a study of T-cell reconstitution after alpha-beta-depleted transplantation in children. Preparing the TCRbeta library involved the use of unique molecular identifiers. Via MiXCR, TCRdb re-called the PCR reads, giving one row per CDR3 protein. This table holds roughly 570,000 distinct CDR3 sequences, 25% to 30% found once. The sequenced sample was PBMCs, obtained before TCRalphabeta/CD19-depleted stem cell transplant. Receptors were obtained from a boy less than two years old with Wiskott-Aldrich syndrome, due to receive a stem cell transplant.

This clonotype was recorded a few times. This CDR3 reads CASSLIRDYGYTF. CDR3 DNA: TGTGCCAGCAGCTTAATCAGAGACTATGGCTACACCTTC. The chain is built from TRBV7-6 and TRBJ1-2; D is ambiguous. Germline V gene data show CDR1 as SGHVS and CDR2 as FNYEAQ. This CDR3 contains 13 residues. V lost 2 bases to trimming and J lost 3 bases, with 7 bases between them.

Comment on this clonotype: The germline gene is not matched at one end of the junction; a read error may be the cause. This chain connects TRBV29-1 to TRBJ2-1; TRBD1 aligns across 7 bases. Germline V gene lookup returns CDR1 SQVTM and CDR2 ANQGSEA. The CDR3 length is 12 residues. In nucleotides, the CDR3 is TGCAGCGTTGAGGTAAACTCGGTTGGACAGGACTTC. Protein product: CSVEVNSVGQDF.

This clonotype was detected only a few times. The chain joins TRBV27 to TRBJ2-3, with 11 positions matching TRBD2. In germline, CDR1 is MNHEY, CDR2 SMNVEV (reference sequence). The trim removed 8 bases at V and 6 bases at J, leaving 10 bases unmatched. This CDR3 comprises 15 residues. CDR3 nucleotides: TGTGCCAGCTTTGGACTAGCGGGTCGGAAGGATACGCAGTATTTT. It encodes CASFGLAGRKDTQYF.

The chain is built from TRBV24-1 and TRBJ2-1; the D gene is possibly TRBD2 (7 bases). V shed 4 bases and J shed 10 bases, with 13 bases lying between them. Per germline, CDR1 KGHDR and CDR2 SFDVKD. The CDR3 is 13 residues long. Written as DNA, the CDR3 is TGTGCCACCAGTGAGGAGGGGGAGGGCGAGCAGTTCTTC. Residues: CATSEEGEGEQFF.

This clonotype has only a few counts. The chain recombines TRBV29-1 with TRBJ2-2; D ambiguous. Germline V gene data show CDR1 as SQVTM and CDR2 as ANQGSEA. Trimming left V 4 bases short and J 0 bases short, with 6 bases between. The CDR3 runs 13 residues. CDR3 in DNA: TGCAGCGTTGGACTTACGAACACCGGGGAGCTGTTTTTT. Translating gives CSVGLTNTGELFF.